This T cell receptor beta chain appears in the sequencing data of a study of CD8+CD57+ T cells in acquired aplastic anemia. Whole-study context: The mean DNA yield obtained from sorted CD4+ and CD8+ cells came to approximately 3.2 ug. Study conclusions and caveats: Shared by patients and controls, fewer than 30 CD8+ CDR3s were abundant in patients.

Concerning this clonotype itself: Its target is not known.

The germline V gene encodes CDR1 KGHDR and CDR2 SFDVKD. The ends were cut back, 5 bases at V and 11 bases at J, with 17 bases in the middle. The CDR3 is 13 amino acids. Researchers used genomic DNA as the template to profile TCR beta VDJ and CDR3. TCRdb processed the reads anew with MiXCR; each CDR3 protein has one entry. This sample has 300,000 or so distinct CDR3 sequences, with approximately 56% found just once. This sequence was found in a human donor with severe aplastic anemia or a healthy control (not recorded which). The rearrangement links TRBV24-1 to TRBJ1-1; D call uncertain. Input material: sorted CD4+, CD8+, or CD8+CD57+ T cells (not recorded which) from PBMCs. Here the CDR3 reads CATSVGPMGDAFF. The CDR3, as DNA: TGTGCCACCAGTGTTGGCCCCATGGGCGACGCTTTCTTT.